The source of this T cell receptor beta chain is a study of blood T cell repertoires in COVID-19. Study in general: Material from acute and convalescent COVID-19 was sourced from the United States, Italy and Spain. Nucleic acid was either cDNA or gDNA, and it came from T cells, B-cell-depleted T cells, or PBMCs.

J lost 2 bases, V lost 3 bases, and 8 bases had no gene match. CDR3 length equals 17 residues. The V gene's germline CDR1 is SGDLS and CDR2 YYNGEE. Clones were read by immunoSEQ multiplex PCR, and TCRdb kept only the in-frame ones, dropping some. Among approximately 530,000 clones listed, around 90% were seen once. Seattle researchers signed up patients amid active infection and tracked them longitudinally. J is TRBJ2-3 and V is TRBV9; TRBD2 matches at 11 bases. This TCR was recovered from a woman in her 50s with COVID-19, enrolled during active disease. Input material: peripheral blood. In DNA form, the CDR3 reads TGTGCCAGCAGCGCCTCACTAGCGGGGGACTTCACAGATACGCAGTATTTT. Its protein product is CASSASLAGDFTDTQYF.